The sample holds many counts of the clone carrying this TCR beta chain. As yet, its antigen is unknown. The sample comes from a study of response to subunit inactivated influenza vaccine. The CDR3 is 14 amino acids. Per germline, CDR1 MNHNS and CDR2 SASEGT. V lost 4 bases and J 2 bases, leaving 8 bases between the germline ends. TCRdb itself ran the RT-PCR reads through MiXCR, one entry per CDR3 protein. The sample carries a few hundred thousand distinct CDR3 sequences, roughly 11% recorded once. Whole-study findings and limits: Authors proposed each seasonal influenza vaccination draws in few new T cells.

This rearrangement joins TRBV6-1 to TRBJ2-2, with D perhaps TRBD1 (6 bases). This material consisted of PBMCs from blood, taken around seven weeks after vaccination. This clonotype was sampled from a man in his fifties or sixties who received an inactivated influenza vaccine. For the CDR3, the DNA is TGTGCCAGCAGTGTAGGGGGAAACACCGGGGAGCTGTTTTTT. Translating it yields CASSVGGNTGELFF.